A selection of T cell receptor beta chains follows, all from one sample in a study of early T cells in non-severe SARS-CoV-2 infection. MiXCR, applied by TCRdb to the 5' RACE reads, yields one record per CDR3 protein. The table records about 92,000 distinct CDR3 sequences, approximately 15% of them present only once. The material sequenced was whole blood. The receptors were sampled from an adult who was a healthcare worker with PCR-confirmed SARS-CoV-2 infection or an uninfected control (not recorded which). CDR3s include the opening cysteine and the closing phenylalanine or tryptophan. D genes are given only for firm matches. Clone size is shown for a subset of rows, as once, few, many or a class of expanded clone.

j_call	d_call	v_call	clone_size	cdr3_nt	cdr3_aa
TRBJ2-1	-	TRBV5-1	few	TGCGCCAGCAGCTTGGAAGCTAGCAGAACCAATGAACAGTTCTTC	CASSLEASRTNEQFF
TRBJ1-3	-	TRBV27	-	TGTGCCAGCAGTTTATTCGGCACCTCTGGAAACACCATATATTTT	CASSLFGTSGNTIYF
TRBJ1-1	-	TRBV12-3/TRBV12-4	few	TGTGCCAGCACCTCCCTCTGGGAGAAAGAAGCTTTCTTT	CASTSLWEKEAFF
TRBJ2-1	-	TRBV20-1	-	TGCAGTAGTGGGGGGGCGCTGACAGGGCATGCTGAGTTCTTC	CSSGGALTGHAEFF
TRBJ2-7	TRBD1	TRBV28	-	TGTGCCAGCAATATCCGGGACAGCTCCTACGAGCAGTACTTC	CASNIRDSSYEQYF
TRBJ1-1	TRBD1	TRBV29-1	-	TGCAGCGTTGATGGGACAGGGGGCCTCGAAGCTTTCTTT	CSVDGTGGLEAFF
TRBJ2-1	-	TRBV29-1	-	TGCAGCGGGGGAGCAGCCTACAATGAGCAGTTCTTC	CSGGAAYNEQFF
TRBJ2-5	TRBD1	TRBV7-2	-	TGTGCCAGCAGCCCAAGACAGGGTTGGCAAGAGACCCAGTACTTC	CASSPRQGWQETQYF
TRBJ2-3	-	TRBV5-1	few	TGCGCCAGCAGCCCCGACTCCAGCGCTCGGAGCGATACGCAGTATTTT	CASSPDSSARSDTQYF
TRBJ2-2	TRBD2	TRBV6-4	-	TGTGCCAGCAGTGCGGGAGGGCCCGGGGAGCTGCTTTTT	CASSAGGPGELLF
TRBJ2-3	TRBD2	TRBV28	-	TGTGCCAGCACGGGACTAGCGCTGACATTGACAAACACAGATACGCAGTATTTT	CASTGLALTLTNTDTQYF
TRBJ2-2	-	TRBV5-1	many	TGCGCCAGCAGCCCAAGCGGAGCGAACACCGGGGAGCTGTTTTTT	CASSPSGANTGELFF
TRBJ1-4	TRBD1	TRBV27	few	TGTGCCAGCAGTCCCCGGACAGGGGGCGATGAAAAACTGTTTTTT	CASSPRTGGDEKLFF
TRBJ2-3	-	TRBV6-4	few	TGTGCCAGCAGTGACTCACCGCGAGGGTCAACAGATACGCAGTATTTT	CASSDSPRGSTDTQYF
TRBJ2-1	-	TRBV6-2/TRBV6-3	few	TGTGCCAGCAGTAGAAACAATGAGCAGTTCTTC	CASSRNNEQFF
TRBJ2-1	-	TRBV28	few	TGTGCCGGCCGAAAAGGGGCGGGGTACAATGAGCAGTTCTTC	CAGRKGAGYNEQFF
TRBJ2-3	TRBD2	TRBV4-3	-	TGCGCCAGCAGCCGTGTAGAAGCGGGGCCAGATACGCAGTATTTT	CASSRVEAGPDTQYF
TRBJ2-6	-	TRBV30	few	TGTGCCCGGGGCAGGGGACCTGGGGCCAACGTCCTGACTTTC	CARGRGPGANVLTF
TRBJ2-7	-	TRBV27	-	TGTGCCAGCAGTTTCGCCGGGGTCTACGAGCAGTACTTC	CASSFAGVYEQYF
TRBJ2-5	-	TRBV3-1	-	TGTGCCAGCAGGCCGACATTGGGGACCCAGTACTTC	CASRPTLGTQYF
TRBJ1-2	-	TRBV12-3/TRBV12-4	few	TGTGCCAGCAGCGAGGGATGGGGAGGGGTAGATGGCTACACCTTC	CASSEGWGGVDGYTF
TRBJ2-3	-	TRBV2	few	TGTGCCAGCAGTGAGAGCGGCGATAGCACAGATACGCAGTATTTT	CASSESGDSTDTQYF
TRBJ1-6	-	TRBV6-5	many	TGTGCCAGCAGTTACCGGCCTAAAAATAATTCACCCCTCCACTTT	CASSYRPKNNSPLHF
TRBJ1-5	-	TRBV19	-	TGTGCCAGTAGTATTTATGGAGGCTATCAGCCCCAGCATTTT	CASSIYGGYQPQHF
TRBJ2-7	TRBD2	TRBV27	-	TGTGCCAGCAGCACTAGCGGGACCTTCTCCTACGAGCAGTACTTC	CASSTSGTFSYEQYF
TRBJ2-6	-	TRBV4-2	many	TGTGCCAGCAGCCAGGAACGGGGCTCTGGGGCCAACGTCCTGACTTTC	CASSQERGSGANVLTF
TRBJ2-1	-	TRBV27	few	TGTGCCAGCAGTTACGAGGCAGGGCCCTACAATGAGCAGTTCTTC	CASSYEAGPYNEQFF
TRBJ2-3	-	TRBV25-1	many	TGTGCCAGCAGTGATACAACTAATAAGTATTTT	CASSDTTNKYF
TRBJ2-7	TRBD1	TRBV5-8	-	TGTGCCAGCAGCGGCAGGGGGCGAGTATACGAGCAGTACTTC	CASSGRGRVYEQYF
TRBJ1-4	-	TRBV6-2/TRBV6-3	-	TGTGCCAGCAGTTATCGGCGGGGAAATGAAAAACTGTTTTTT	CASSYRRGNEKLFF
TRBJ2-1	TRBD1	TRBV28	-	TGTGCCAGCAGTCCCCGACCCAGGGGGAATGAGCAGTTCTTC	CASSPRPRGNEQFF
TRBJ2-7	TRBD2	TRBV10-3	many	TGTGCCATCAGCCAATCGGGAGGAGTCAACTCCTACGAGCAGTACTTC	CAISQSGGVNSYEQYF
TRBJ1-1	-	TRBV7-9	few	TGTGCCAGCAGCTTAATGGTGAACACTGAAGCTTTCTTT	CASSLMVNTEAFF
TRBJ2-7	-	TRBV2	few	TGTGCCAGCACGGAGTGGCAGGAGGCCAACGAGCAGTACTTC	CASTEWQEANEQYF
TRBJ1-1	-	TRBV6-2/TRBV6-3	few	TGTGCCAGCAGCCTCCCGTCCTATAACACTGAAGCTTTCTTT	CASSLPSYNTEAFF
TRBJ2-3	-	TRBV7-9	-	TGTGCCAGCAGCGACGTGCAAACGAGGGTCCTTACTAGCACAGATACGCAGTATTTT	CASSDVQTRVLTSTDTQYF
TRBJ2-1	TRBD2	TRBV10-2	medium-sized	TGCGCCATCAAACATAGCGGGAGCCCCTACAATGAGCAGTTCTTC	CAIKHSGSPYNEQFF
TRBJ2-7	TRBD1	TRBV10-1	few	TGCGCCAGCTCGAGGGGGCTCGGGGACGAGCAGTACTTC	CASSRGLGDEQYF
TRBJ2-5	-	TRBV4-2	few	TGTGCCAGCAGCCAAGTGATGGACGGCCCAGCGTACTTC	CASSQVMDGPAYF
TRBJ1-1	-	TRBV20-1	-	TGCAGTGCTAGACAGGACAAGTACACTGAAGCCTTCTTT	CSARQDKYTEAFF
TRBJ2-1	-	TRBV12-3/TRBV12-4	many	TGTGCCAGCAACCCCCGCCCCCACAGCTCCTACAATGAGCAGTTCTTC	CASNPRPHSSYNEQFF
TRBJ2-1	-	TRBV11-2	many	TGTGCCAGCAGCCTAACCCGCAATGAGCAGTTCTTC	CASSLTRNEQFF
TRBJ2-1	-	TRBV9	-	TGTGCCAGCAGCGTAGCTCAGGGACGGTACAATGAGCAGTTCTTC	CASSVAQGRYNEQFF
TRBJ1-3	-	TRBV29-1	few	TGCAGCGTTGACGGTGGAAACACCATATATTTT	CSVDGGNTIYF
TRBJ2-5	-	TRBV29-1	-	TGCAGCGTTGAAGGTCGAGGAAATCGGCAAGAGACCCAGTACTTC	CSVEGRGNRQETQYF
TRBJ2-7	TRBD2	TRBV7-9	-	TGTGCCAGCAGCTTAGTGATTAGCGGGAGTCCCGAGCAGTACTTC	CASSLVISGSPEQYF
TRBJ2-1	TRBD2	TRBV6-2/TRBV6-3	many	TGTGCCAGCAGTTACTCCCGACTAGCCCTCCTCAATGAGCAGTTCTTC	CASSYSRLALLNEQFF
TRBJ2-7	-	TRBV9	-	TGTGCCAGCAGCCCCGATGGAGGGGCCTACGAGCAGTACTTC	CASSPDGGAYEQYF
TRBJ1-2	TRBD1	TRBV19	few	TGTGCCAGTAGTCCTGGGACAGGGGGCGGCTATGGCTACACCTTC	CASSPGTGGGYGYTF
TRBJ2-5	TRBD1	TRBV7-9	few	TGTGCCAGCAGCTTAAGCACAGGGGTAGAGACCCAGTACTTC	CASSLSTGVETQYF